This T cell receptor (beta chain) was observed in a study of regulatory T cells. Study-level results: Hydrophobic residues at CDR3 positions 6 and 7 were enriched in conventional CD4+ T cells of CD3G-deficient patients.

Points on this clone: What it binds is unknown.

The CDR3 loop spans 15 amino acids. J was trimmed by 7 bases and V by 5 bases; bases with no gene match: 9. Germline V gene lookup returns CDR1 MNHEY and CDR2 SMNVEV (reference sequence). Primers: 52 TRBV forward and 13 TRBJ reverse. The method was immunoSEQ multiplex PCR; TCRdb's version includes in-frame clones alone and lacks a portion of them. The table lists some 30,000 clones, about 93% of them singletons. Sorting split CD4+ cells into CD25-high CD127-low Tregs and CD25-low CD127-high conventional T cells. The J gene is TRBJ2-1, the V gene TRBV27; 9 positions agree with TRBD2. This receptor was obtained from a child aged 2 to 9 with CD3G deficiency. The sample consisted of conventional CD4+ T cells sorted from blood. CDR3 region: CASSPLSSGRNEQFF. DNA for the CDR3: TGTGCCAGCAGTCCCCTCTCGAGCGGGAGGAATGAGCAGTTCTTC.